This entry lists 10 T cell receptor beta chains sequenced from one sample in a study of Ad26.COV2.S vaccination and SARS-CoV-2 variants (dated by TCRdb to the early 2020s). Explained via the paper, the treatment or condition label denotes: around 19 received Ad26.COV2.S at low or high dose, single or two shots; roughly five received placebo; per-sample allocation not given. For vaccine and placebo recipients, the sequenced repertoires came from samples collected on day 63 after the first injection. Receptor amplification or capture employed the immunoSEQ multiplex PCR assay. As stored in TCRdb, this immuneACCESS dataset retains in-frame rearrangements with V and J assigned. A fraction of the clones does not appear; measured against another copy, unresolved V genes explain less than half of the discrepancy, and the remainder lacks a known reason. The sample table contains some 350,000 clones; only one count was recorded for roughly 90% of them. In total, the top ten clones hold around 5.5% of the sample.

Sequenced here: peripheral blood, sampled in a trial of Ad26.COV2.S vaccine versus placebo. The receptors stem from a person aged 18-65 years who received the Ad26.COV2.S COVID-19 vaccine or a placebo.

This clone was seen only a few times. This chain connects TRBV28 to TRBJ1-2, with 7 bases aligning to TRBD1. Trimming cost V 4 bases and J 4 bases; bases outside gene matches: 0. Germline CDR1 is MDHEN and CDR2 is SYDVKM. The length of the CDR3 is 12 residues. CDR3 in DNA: TGTGCCAGCAGTTACAGGGGCTATGGCTACACCTTC. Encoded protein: CASSYRGYGYTF.

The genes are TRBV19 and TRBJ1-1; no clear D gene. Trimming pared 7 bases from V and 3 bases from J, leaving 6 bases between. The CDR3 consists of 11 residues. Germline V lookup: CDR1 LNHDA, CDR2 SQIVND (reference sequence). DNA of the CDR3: TGTGCCAGTACGCTATACACTGAAGCTTTCTTT. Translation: CASTLYTEAFF.

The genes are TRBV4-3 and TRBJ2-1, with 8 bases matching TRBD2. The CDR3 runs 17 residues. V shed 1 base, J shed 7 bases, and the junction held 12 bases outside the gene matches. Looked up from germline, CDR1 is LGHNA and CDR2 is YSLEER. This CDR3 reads CASSQASGGGRRNEQFF. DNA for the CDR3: TGCGCCAGCAGCCAAGCCTCCGGGGGGGGCCGTAGAAATGAGCAGTTCTTC.

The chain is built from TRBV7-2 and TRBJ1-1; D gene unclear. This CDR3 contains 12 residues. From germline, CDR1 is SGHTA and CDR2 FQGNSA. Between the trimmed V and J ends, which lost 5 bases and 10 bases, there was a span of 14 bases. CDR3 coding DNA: TGTGCCAGCAGCCCCCCGTGGGAGGGAGCTTTCTTT. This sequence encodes CASSPPWEGAFF.

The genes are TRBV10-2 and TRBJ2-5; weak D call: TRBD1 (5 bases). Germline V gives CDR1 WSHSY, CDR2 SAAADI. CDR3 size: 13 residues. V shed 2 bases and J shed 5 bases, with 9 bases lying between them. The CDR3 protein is CASSERGAETQYF. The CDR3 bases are TGCGCCAGCAGTGAGAGGGGTGCGGAGACCCAGTACTTC.

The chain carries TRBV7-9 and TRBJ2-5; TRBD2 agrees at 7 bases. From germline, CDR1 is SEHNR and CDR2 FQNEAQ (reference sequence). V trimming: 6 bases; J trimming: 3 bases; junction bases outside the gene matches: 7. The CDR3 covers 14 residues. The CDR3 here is CASRRKAGEETQYF. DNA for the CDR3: TGTGCCAGCAGGCGAAAGGCGGGGGAAGAGACCCAGTACTTC. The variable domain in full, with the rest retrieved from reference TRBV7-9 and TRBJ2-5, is DTGVSQNPRHKITKRGQNVTFRCDPISEHNRLYWYRQTLGQGPEFLTYFQNEAQLEKSRLLSDRFSAERPKGSFSTLEIQRTEQGDSAMYLCASRRKAGEETQYFGPGTRLLVL.

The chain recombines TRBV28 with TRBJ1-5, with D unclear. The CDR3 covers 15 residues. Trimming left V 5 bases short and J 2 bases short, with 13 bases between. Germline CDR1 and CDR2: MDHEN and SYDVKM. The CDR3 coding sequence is TGTGCCAGCAGTCTCCATGGTGACGGCAATCAGCCCCAGCATTTT. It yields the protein CASSLHGDGNQPQHF. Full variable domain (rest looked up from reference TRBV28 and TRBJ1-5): DVKVTQSSRYLVKRTGEKVFLECVQDMDHENMFWYRQDPGLGLRLIYFSYDVKMKEKGDIPEGYSVSREKKERFSLILESASTNQTSMYLCASSLHGDGNQPQHFGDGTRLSIL.

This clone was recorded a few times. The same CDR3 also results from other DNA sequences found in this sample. The CDR3 coding sequence is TGTGCCAGCAGCTTAGGGGGTCGGAACACTGAAGCTTTCTTT. The encoded protein is CASSLGGRNTEAFF. The chain uses TRBV7-9 and TRBJ1-1, with no clear D. Trimming shortened V by 1 base and J by 1 base, and 7 bases separated the two germline ends. From germline, CDR1 is SEHNR and CDR2 FQNEAQ (reference sequence). This CDR3 has 14 residues.

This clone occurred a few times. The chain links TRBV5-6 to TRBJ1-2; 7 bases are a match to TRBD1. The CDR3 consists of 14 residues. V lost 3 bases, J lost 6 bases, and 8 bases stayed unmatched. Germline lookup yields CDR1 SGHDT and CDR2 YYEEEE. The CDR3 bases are TGTGCCAGCAGCTACCCGACAGGGAGGAATGGCTACACCTTC. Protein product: CASSYPTGRNGYTF. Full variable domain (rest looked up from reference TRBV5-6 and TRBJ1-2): DAGVTQSPTHLIKTRGQQVTLRCSPKSGHDTVSWYQQALGQGPQFIFQYYEEEERQRGNFPDRFSGHQFPNYSSELNVNALLLGDSALYLCASSYPTGRNGYTFGSGTRLTVV.

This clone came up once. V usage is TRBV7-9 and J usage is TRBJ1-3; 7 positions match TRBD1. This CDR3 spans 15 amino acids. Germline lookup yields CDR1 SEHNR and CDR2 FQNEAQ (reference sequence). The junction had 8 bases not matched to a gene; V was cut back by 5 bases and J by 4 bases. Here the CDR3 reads CASSPDRVKGNTIYF. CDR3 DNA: TGTGCCAGCAGCCCCGACAGGGTGAAAGGAAACACCATATATTTT.